The source of this T cell receptor beta chain is a study of human T cells and chemical hapten exposure. For the study at large: Patients, largely female, had alopecia areata, totalis or universalis.

Time point here: patch test 1, 2 weeks after DPC sensitization. Treatment in this sample: therapeutic diphenylcyclopropenone sensitization with weekly scalp DPC. The library put unique molecular identifiers onto individual cDNA molecules. MiXCR, run by TCRdb on the RACE reads, gives a single entry per CDR3 protein. The table lists under 450,000 distinct CDR3 sequences, 4.8% of them singletons. This clonotype was counted only a few times. CDR3 size: 16 residues. Trimming pared 1 base from V and 10 bases from J, leaving 17 bases between. From germline, CDR1 is LGHDT and CDR2 YNNKEL (reference sequence). This material consisted of whole blood, taken in connection with sensitization to the hapten diphenylcyclopropenone (DPC). The chain joins TRBV3-1 to TRBJ1-6; a possible D gene is TRBD1 (6 bases). The source is a woman between 50 and 59 years old with alopecia areata. Some clones in this sample may be carry-over from other donors' samples. CDR3 sequence reads: CASSQVGGRGGSPLHF. For the CDR3, the DNA is TGTGCCAGCAGCCAAGTCGGCGGTCGAGGGGGGTCACCCCTCCACTTT. The variable domain in full, completed from reference TRBV3-1 and TRBJ1-6, reads DTAVSQTPKYLVTQMGNDKSIKCEQNLGHDTMYWYKQDSKKFLKIMFSYNNKELIINETVPNRFSPKSPDKAHLNLHINSLELGDSAVYFCASSQVGGRGGSPLHFGNGTRLTVT.